The next 18 T cell receptor beta chains were all read from a single sample in a study of T cells in Graves' hyperthyroidism and ophthalmopathy. Amplification of TCR beta CDR3 regions was performed using RNA transcripts as template. The HTBI primer set served for first-round RT-PCR of the TCR CDR3. MiXCR, run by TCRdb on the multiplex PCR reads, gives a single entry per CDR3 protein. The sample carries roughly 560,000 distinct CDR3 sequences, over 12% recorded once. Material: blood. These receptors were collected from a woman aged 40 to 50 with Graves' ophthalmopathy.

This clonotype was seen at least ten times. The J gene is TRBJ2-4, the V gene TRBV30; TRBD1 is a possible D gene (6 bases). Germline assignment: CDR1 GTSNPN and CDR2 SVGIG (reference sequence). Trimming pared 0 bases from V and 13 bases from J, leaving 16 bases between. This CDR3 is built from 13 residues. CDR3 amino acids: CAWSVGSWGQQYF. CDR3 coding DNA: TGTGCCTGGAGTGTGGGTTCTTGGGGACAACAGTACTTC.

This rearrangement joins TRBV6-5 to TRBJ2-5; 14 bases line up with TRBD2. Germline V gene sequence: CDR1 MNHEY, CDR2 SVGAGI. The junction had 5 bases not matched to a gene; V was cut back by 0 bases and J by 2 bases. CDR3 length equals 18 residues. The CDR3: CASSYSRLAGGSQETQYF. DNA for the CDR3: TGTGCCAGCAGTTACTCTCGACTAGCGGGAGGGAGTCAAGAGACCCAGTACTTC.

This clonotype was detected many times. This rearrangement joins TRBV25-1 to TRBJ2-5; 7 positions match TRBD1. The CDR3 is 13 amino acids. V lost 6 bases and J lost 2; bases outside the gene matches: 3. Per germline, CDR1 MGHDK and CDR2 SYGVNS. CDR3 nucleotides: TGTGCCAGCAGGGGGGACAGTCAAGAGACCCAGTACTTC. Translated, it gives CASRGDSQETQYF.

This rearrangement joins TRBV4-2 to TRBJ1-1; tentative D call: TRBD1 (5 bases). The germline gives CDR1 LGHNA, CDR2 YNFKEQ. The germline V and J ends were trimmed by 2 bases and 4 bases, with 11 bases remaining between them. CDR3 length: 14 amino acids. CDR3: CASSQKPGGTEAFF. In nucleotides, the CDR3 is TGTGCCAGCAGCCAAAAGCCGGGGGGCACTGAAGCTTTCTTT.

The chain couples TRBV5-1 to TRBJ1-2, with 9 bases aligning to TRBD1. Looked up from germline, CDR1 is SGHRS and CDR2 is YFSETQ. This CDR3 is 15 amino acids long. Trimming cost V 0 bases and J 4 bases; bases outside gene matches: 4. CDR3 region: CASSLGTGDPYGYTF. CDR3 nucleotide sequence: TGCGCCAGCAGCTTGGGGACAGGGGACCCCTATGGCTACACCTTC. The variable domain in full, completed from reference TRBV5-1 and TRBJ1-2, reads KAGVTQTPRYLIKTRGQQVTLSCSPISGHRSVSWYQQTPGQGLQFLFEYFSETQRNKGNFPGRFSGRQFSNSRSEMNVSTLELGDSALYLCASSLGTGDPYGYTFGSGTRLTVV.

This clonotype was detected ten times or more. The CDR3 DNA sequence: TGTGCCAGCAGAGGACAGGGAAAGACCTACGAGCAGTACTTC. Its translation: CASRGQGKTYEQYF. The V and J genes are TRBV28 and TRBJ2-7, with 8 nucleotides matching TRBD1. Looked up from germline, CDR1 is MDHEN and CDR2 is SYDVKM. J lost 2 bases, V lost 6 bases, and 6 bases had no gene match. CDR3 length: 14 amino acids. The full variable domain, completed using reference TRBV28 and TRBJ2-7, is DVKVTQSSRYLVKRTGEKVFLECVQDMDHENMFWYRQDPGLGLRLIYFSYDVKMKEKGDIPEGYSVSREKKERFSLILESASTNQTSMYLCASRGQGKTYEQYFGPGTRLTVT.

Details on this clonotype: A much larger clone lies a single base off, so this may be a read error. The rearrangement uses TRBV6-5 and TRBJ1-2, with TRBD1 as a possible D gene (5 bases). Per germline, CDR1 MNHEY and CDR2 SVGAGI. The CDR3 totals 13 residues. The CDR3 nucleotides are TGTGCCGGCAGTTATGCTTCGGGGCGGGGCTACACCTTC. It translates to CAGSYASGRGYTF.

Regarding this clonotype: A much larger clone lies a single base off, so this may be a read error. The chain couples TRBV6-2 or TRBV6-3 to TRBJ2-6; no definite D call. The CDR3 is made up of 13 amino acids. Germline lookup yields CDR1 MNHEY and CDR2 SVGEGT. The CDR3 DNA sequence: TGTACCAGCACTACCTCTGGGGCCAACGTCCTGACTTTC. Encoded protein: CTSTTSGANVLTF.

This clonotype came up many times. The genes are TRBV20-1 and TRBJ2-7; 9 positions match TRBD1. V dropped 6 bases and J dropped 4; count of bases not matched to a gene: 16. CDR1 is DFQATT and CDR2 is SNEGSKA in the germline V gene (reference sequence). CDR3 size: 16 residues. The CDR3 protein is CSARGTGPTLGYEQYF. In DNA, the CDR3 is TGCAGTGCCCGGGGGACAGGGCCTACTCTGGGGTACGAGCAGTACTTC.

This clonotype was detected ten times or more. This chain connects TRBV6-2 or TRBV6-3 to TRBJ2-5; 12 nucleotides line up with TRBD2. Germline V gives CDR1 MNHEY, CDR2 SVGEGT. CDR3 length: 18 amino acids. V was clipped by 6 bases and J by 4 bases; unmatched bases: 15. The CDR3 bases are TGTGCCAGCAGCCACCCTAGCGGGAGGGCCCTCCGGGGAGAGACCCAGTACTTC. Translation gives CASSHPSGRALRGETQYF.

V usage is TRBV9 and J usage is TRBJ1-2; 7 bases are a match to TRBD1. V gave up 0 bases and J gave up 2 bases; unmatched junction bases: 4. Germline V gene lookup returns CDR1 SGDLS and CDR2 YYNGEE. The CDR3 consists of 15 residues. The CDR3 bases are TGTGCCAGCAGCGTAGATCCGGGACAGAACTATGGCTACACCTTC. This translates into CASSVDPGQNYGYTF.

In this sample, this clonotype turned up a few times. A junction end diverges from the germline sequence, so it may reflect a read error. The rearrangement links TRBV14 to TRBJ2-7; D perhaps matches TRBD1 (6 bases). From germline, CDR1 is SGHDN and CDR2 FVKESK. This CDR3 has 12 residues. The DNA of the CDR3 is TGTGCCAACAGCCAACAGGGCTACGAGCAGTACTTC. Amino acid sequence: CANSQQGYEQYF.

This clonotype has only a few counts. The V and J genes are TRBV19 and TRBJ2-2, with 10 nucleotides matching TRBD2. CDR3 length: 15 residues. Looked up from germline, CDR1 is LNHDA and CDR2 is SQIVND (reference sequence). J was trimmed by 1 base and V by 6 bases; bases with no gene match: 2. The CDR3, as DNA: TGTGCCAGTAGCACTAGCGGGATGAACACCGGGGAGCTGTTTTTT. Residues: CASSTSGMNTGELFF.

DNA for the CDR3: TGTGCCAGCAGGCGAGAGGTATCGAACACTGAAGCTTTCTTT. This codes for CASRREVSNTEAFF. The V call is TRBV6-2 or TRBV6-3, the J call TRBJ1-1; the D is unclear. CDR1 and CDR2 (germline): MNHEY, SVGEGT. The length of the CDR3 is 14 residues. Trimming cost V 6 bases and J 1 base, with 12 bases left between them.

This clonotype was seen ten or more times. This chain uses TRBV6-5 with TRBJ1-2; D gene ambiguous. The germline V gene encodes CDR1 MNHEY and CDR2 SVGAGI. V dropped 1 base and J dropped 4 bases, with 7 bases sitting between them. CDR3 length: 13 amino acids. The DNA of the CDR3 is TGTGCCAGCAGTTACTTAGGCAGCTATGGCTACACCTTC. It yields the protein CASSYLGSYGYTF.

The chain joins TRBV6-2 or TRBV6-3 to TRBJ2-7; 11 bases fit TRBD1. The CDR3 loop spans 15 amino acids. V shed 4 bases and J 6 bases; nucleotides not matched to a gene: 8. Per the germline V gene, CDR1 is MNHEY and CDR2 is SVGEGT. CDR3 DNA sequence: TGTGCCAGCAGTTGGACAGGGGGCTCCCGCTCCGAGCAGTACTTC. This encodes CASSWTGGSRSEQYF.

This clonotype was counted a single time. This chain joins TRBV6-1 and TRBJ2-7; no clear D. V shed 2 bases and J shed 3 bases, with 11 bases lying between them. From germline, CDR1 is MNHNS and CDR2 SASEGT. The CDR3 loop spans 14 amino acids. Here the CDR3 reads CASSEYEEDYEQYF. Written as DNA, the CDR3 is TGTGCCAGCAGTGAATATGAAGAGGACTACGAGCAGTACTTC.

In its sample, this clonotype was seen many times. This rearrangement joins TRBV7-8 to TRBJ1-1; D is perhaps TRBD1 (5 bases). The germline CDR1 and CDR2 sequences are SGHVS and FQNEAQ. V dropped 5 bases and J dropped 2 bases, with 12 bases sitting between them. This CDR3 has 14 amino acids. Here the CDR3 reads CASSLRQINTEAFF. CDR3 bases: TGTGCCAGCAGCCTACGACAGATAAACACTGAAGCTTTCTTT.